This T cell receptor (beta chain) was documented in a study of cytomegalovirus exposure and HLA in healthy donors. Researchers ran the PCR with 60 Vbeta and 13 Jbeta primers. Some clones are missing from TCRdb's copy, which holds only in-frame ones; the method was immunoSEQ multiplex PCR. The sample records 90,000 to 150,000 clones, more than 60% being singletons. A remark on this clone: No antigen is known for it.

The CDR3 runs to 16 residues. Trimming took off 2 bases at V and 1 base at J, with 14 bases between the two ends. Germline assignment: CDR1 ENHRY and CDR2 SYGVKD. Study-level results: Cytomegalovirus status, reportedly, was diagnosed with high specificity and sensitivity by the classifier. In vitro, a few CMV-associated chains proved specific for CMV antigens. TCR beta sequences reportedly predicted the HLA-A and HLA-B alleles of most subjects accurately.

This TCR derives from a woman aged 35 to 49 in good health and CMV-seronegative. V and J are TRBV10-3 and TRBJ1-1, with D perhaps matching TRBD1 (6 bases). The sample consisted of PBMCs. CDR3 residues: CAISESRDNKNTEAFF. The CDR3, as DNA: TGTGCCATCAGTGAGAGCCGGGACAACAAGAACACTGAAGCTTTCTTT.